The next 7 T cell receptor beta chains were all read from a single sample in a study of OX40 agonist ivuxolimab in advanced cancers. The library came from the immunoSEQ multiplex PCR assay. The clones in this table, taken by TCRdb from immuneACCESS, are in-frame only. Not every clone is retained; where verified, under half of the shortfall comes from an unresolved V gene, and the cause of the rest is unknown. Across this sample there are about 130,000 clones, with about 93% seen only once. The top ten constitute about 0.93% of the sample. The sequencing here drew on CD4+ or CD8+ T cells sorted from blood, taken in a trial of the OX40 agonist ivuxolimab. The receptor source for this set is an adult with an advanced solid tumor such as melanoma, head and neck, liver or kidney cancer.

This chain joins TRBV7-9 and TRBJ2-7; tentatively, D is TRBD1 (6 bases). Germline values: CDR1 SEHNR, CDR2 FQNEAQ (reference sequence). This CDR3 is built from 15 residues. Trimming shortened V by 5 bases and J by 3 bases, and 17 bases separated the two germline ends. The CDR3, as DNA: TGTGCCAGCAGCACGTTTAGGGGCAGGGGCTACGAGCAGTACTTC. It specifies CASSTFRGRGYEQYF.

This clone came up a few times. J is TRBJ2-2 and V is TRBV7-6; D perhaps matches TRBD1 (5 bases). V lost 1 base and J 0 bases, leaving 9 bases between the germline ends. Per germline, CDR1 SGHVS and CDR2 FNYEAQ. The CDR3 loop spans 16 amino acids. CDR3 protein: CASSLGAGTNTGELFF. The DNA of the CDR3 is TGTGCCAGCAGCTTAGGGGCAGGGACGAACACCGGGGAGCTGTTTTTT.

The chain links TRBV18 to TRBJ2-7; 9 positions agree with TRBD1. V lost 4 bases, J lost 0 bases, and 7 bases stayed unmatched. Germline loops: CDR1 KGHSH, CDR2 LQKENI. CDR3 size: 16 residues. DNA of the CDR3: TGTGCCAGCTCACAGCGGACAGGGGATAGCTCCTACGAGCAGTACTTC. Amino acid sequence: CASSQRTGDSSYEQYF.

J is TRBJ1-2 and V is TRBV28; a possible D gene is TRBD1 (6 bases). V shed 3 bases and J shed 4 bases, with 15 bases lying between them. The CDR3 length is 15 residues. The germline V gene encodes CDR1 MDHEN and CDR2 SYDVKM. CDR3 DNA sequence: TGTGCCAGCAGTTTCAGTCTGTCGGACAGCTATGGCTACACCTTC. This translates into CASSFSLSDSYGYTF.

CDR3 DNA: TGTGCCAGCAGTCAGACTCCCCGGGAGCTGTTTTTT. Protein product: CASSQTPRELFF. This rearrangement joins TRBV6-6 to TRBJ2-2; D is unresolved. Per germline, CDR1 MNHNY and CDR2 SVGAGI (reference sequence). Trimming took off 5 bases at V and 9 bases at J, with 10 bases between the two ends. The CDR3 consists of 12 residues.

The chain carries TRBV18 and TRBJ2-1; possibly TRBD1 for D (7 bases). Germline V lookup: CDR1 KGHSH, CDR2 LQKENI. There are 15 residues in the CDR3. The V end was cut by 5 bases, the J end by 5 bases, with 16 bases between. The CDR3 loop is CASSAYRGGDNEQFF. The CDR3 DNA is TGTGCCAGCTCAGCCTACAGGGGCGGGGACAATGAGCAGTTCTTC.

The chain employs TRBV6-1 and TRBJ1-1; no definite D call. V lost 4 bases, J lost 1 base, and 13 bases lay in between. CDR3 size: 15 residues. Germline assignment: CDR1 MNHNS and CDR2 SASEGT. The CDR3 is CASSGKEGWNTEAFF. The CDR3, as DNA: TGTGCCAGCAGTGGTAAGGAGGGTTGGAACACTGAAGCTTTCTTT.